This T cell receptor beta chain emerged from a study of blood T cell repertoires in COVID-19. Study details: Both acute and convalescent COVID-19 samples were obtained from the United States, Italy and Spain. In each case, the material was cDNA or gDNA derived from T cells, B-cell-depleted T cells, or PBMCs.

In the original processing: Reference gene primer amplification gave nucleated cell count estimates. Only in-frame clones appear in the TCRdb table, and some are missing; sequencing was by immunoSEQ multiplex PCR. The V and J calls and the clone size are those of that table, but D and trimming were determined from the DNA. The data hold approximately 260,000 clones, with roughly 88% observed a single time. The V end was cut by 5 bases, the J end by 3 bases, with 17 bases between. The length of the CDR3 is 16 residues. Germline values: CDR1 KGHDR, CDR2 SFDVKD. The sample taken for sequencing was peripheral blood. The chain recombines TRBV24-1 with TRBJ2-3; perhaps TRBD2 as D (6 bases). This clonotype was obtained from a woman between 65 and 79 years old with acute or convalescent COVID-19. CDR3 bases: TGTGCCACCAGTGCGTCGGCGGAGGAGGGGACAGATACGCAGTATTTT. Its translation is CATSASAEEGTDTQYF.